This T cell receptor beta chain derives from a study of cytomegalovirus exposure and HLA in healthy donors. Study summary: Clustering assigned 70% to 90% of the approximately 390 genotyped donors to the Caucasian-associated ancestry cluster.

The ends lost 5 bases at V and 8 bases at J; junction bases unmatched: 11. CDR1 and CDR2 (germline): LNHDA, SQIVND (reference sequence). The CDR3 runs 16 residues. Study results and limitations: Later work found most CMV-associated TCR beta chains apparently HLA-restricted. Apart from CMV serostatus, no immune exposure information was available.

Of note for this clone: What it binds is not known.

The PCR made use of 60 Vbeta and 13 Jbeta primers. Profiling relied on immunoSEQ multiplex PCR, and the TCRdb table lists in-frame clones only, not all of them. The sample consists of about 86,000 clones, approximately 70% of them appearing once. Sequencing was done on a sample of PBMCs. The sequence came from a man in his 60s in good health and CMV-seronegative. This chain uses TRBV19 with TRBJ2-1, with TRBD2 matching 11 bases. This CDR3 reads CASSATLAGDRDEQFF. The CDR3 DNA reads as TGTGCCAGTAGTGCGACACTAGCGGGGGACAGGGATGAGCAGTTCTTC. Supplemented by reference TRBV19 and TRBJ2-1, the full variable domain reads DGGITQSPKYLFRKEGQNVTLSCEQNLNHDAMYWYRQDPGQGLRLIYYSQIVNDFQKGDIAEGYSVSREKKESFPLTVTSAQKNPTAFYLCASSATLAGDRDEQFFGPGTRLTVL.